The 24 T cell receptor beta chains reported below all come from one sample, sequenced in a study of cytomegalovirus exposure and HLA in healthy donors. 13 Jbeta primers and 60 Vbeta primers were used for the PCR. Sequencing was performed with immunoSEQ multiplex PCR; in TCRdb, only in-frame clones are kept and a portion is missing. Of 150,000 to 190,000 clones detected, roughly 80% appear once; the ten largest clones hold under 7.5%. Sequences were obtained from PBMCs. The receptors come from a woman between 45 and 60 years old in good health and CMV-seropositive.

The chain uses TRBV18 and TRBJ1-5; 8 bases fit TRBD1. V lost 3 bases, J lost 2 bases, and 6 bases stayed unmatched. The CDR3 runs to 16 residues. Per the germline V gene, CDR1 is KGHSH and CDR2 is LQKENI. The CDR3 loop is CASSPYGQGRNQPQHF. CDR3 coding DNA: TGTGCCAGCTCACCTTACGGACAGGGACGCAATCAGCCCCAGCATTTT.

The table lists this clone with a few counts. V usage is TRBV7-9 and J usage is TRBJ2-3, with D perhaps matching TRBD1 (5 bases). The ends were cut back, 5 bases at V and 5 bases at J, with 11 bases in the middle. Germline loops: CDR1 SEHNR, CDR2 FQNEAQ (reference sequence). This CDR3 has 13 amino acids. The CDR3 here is CASSKQAKDTQYF. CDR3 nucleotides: TGTGCCAGCAGCAAACAGGCAAAAGATACGCAGTATTTT.

CDR3 region: CASSTSPGDSPLHF. Written as DNA, the CDR3 is TGTGCCAGCAGCACCTCACCGGGGGATTCACCCCTCCACTTT. The chain carries TRBV9 and TRBJ1-6, with D perhaps TRBD1 (5 bases). Looked up from germline, CDR1 is SGDLS and CDR2 is YYNGEE. The CDR3 runs 14 residues. V lost 4 bases, J lost 8 bases, and 13 bases lay in between.

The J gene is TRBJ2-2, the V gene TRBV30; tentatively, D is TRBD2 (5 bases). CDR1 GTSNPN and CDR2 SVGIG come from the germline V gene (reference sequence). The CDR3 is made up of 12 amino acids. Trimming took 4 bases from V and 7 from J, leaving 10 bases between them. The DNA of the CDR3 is TGTGCCTGGAAAGGAGGAAACGGGGAGCTGTTTTTT. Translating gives CAWKGGNGELFF.

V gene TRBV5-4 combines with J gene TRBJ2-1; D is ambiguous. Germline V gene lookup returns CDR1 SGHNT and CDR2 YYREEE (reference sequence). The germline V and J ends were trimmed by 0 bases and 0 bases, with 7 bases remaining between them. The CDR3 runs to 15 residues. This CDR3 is CASSLGLDSYNEQFF. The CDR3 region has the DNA TGTGCCAGCAGCTTGGGCCTAGACTCCTACAATGAGCAGTTCTTC.

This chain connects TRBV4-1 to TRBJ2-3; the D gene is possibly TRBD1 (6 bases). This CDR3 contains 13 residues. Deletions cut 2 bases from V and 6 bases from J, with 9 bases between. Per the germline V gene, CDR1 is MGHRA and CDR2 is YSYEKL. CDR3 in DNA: TGCGCCAGCAGCCAATTTAGGGGGGATACGCAGTATTTT. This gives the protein CASSQFRGDTQYF.

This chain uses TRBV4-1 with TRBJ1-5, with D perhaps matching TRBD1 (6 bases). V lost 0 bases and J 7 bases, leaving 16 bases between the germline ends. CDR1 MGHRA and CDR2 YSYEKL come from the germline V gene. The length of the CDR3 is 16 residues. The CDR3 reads CASSQDLEQGGQPQHF. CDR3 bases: TGCGCCAGCAGCCAAGATTTGGAACAGGGCGGACAGCCCCAGCATTTT.

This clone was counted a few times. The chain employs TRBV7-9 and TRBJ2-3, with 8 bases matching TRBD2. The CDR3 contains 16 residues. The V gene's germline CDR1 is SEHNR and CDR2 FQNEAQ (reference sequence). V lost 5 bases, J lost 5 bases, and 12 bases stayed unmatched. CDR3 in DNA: TGTGCCAGCAGCCGAAGGGCCAGCGGGGGTTTAGATACGCAGTATTTT. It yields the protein CASSRRASGGLDTQYF.

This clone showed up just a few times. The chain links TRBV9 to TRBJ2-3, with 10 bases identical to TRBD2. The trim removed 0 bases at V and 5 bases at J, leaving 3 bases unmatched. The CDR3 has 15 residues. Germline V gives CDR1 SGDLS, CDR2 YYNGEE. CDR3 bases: TGTGCCAGCAGCGTAGGGGCTAGCGGGGGAGATACGCAGTATTTT. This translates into CASSVGASGGDTQYF.

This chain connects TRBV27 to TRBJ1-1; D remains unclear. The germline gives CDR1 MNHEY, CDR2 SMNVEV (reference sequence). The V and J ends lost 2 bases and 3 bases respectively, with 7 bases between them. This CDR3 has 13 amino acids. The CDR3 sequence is CASSLSRDTEAFF. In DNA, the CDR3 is TGTGCCAGCAGTTTAAGCCGGGACACTGAAGCTTTCTTT.

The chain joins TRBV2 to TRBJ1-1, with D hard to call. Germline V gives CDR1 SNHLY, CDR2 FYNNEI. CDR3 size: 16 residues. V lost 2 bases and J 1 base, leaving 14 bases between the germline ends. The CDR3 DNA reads TGTGCCAGCAGTGAATCCCGGTTCGTAGAGAACACTGAAGCTTTCTTT. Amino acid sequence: CASSESRFVENTEAFF.

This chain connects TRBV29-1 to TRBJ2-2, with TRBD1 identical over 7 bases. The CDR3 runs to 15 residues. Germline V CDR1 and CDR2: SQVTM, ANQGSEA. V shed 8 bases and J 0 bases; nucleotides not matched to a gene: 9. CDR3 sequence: CSIRQGSANTGELFF. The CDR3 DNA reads TGCAGCATCCGACAGGGATCAGCGAACACCGGGGAGCTGTTTTTT.

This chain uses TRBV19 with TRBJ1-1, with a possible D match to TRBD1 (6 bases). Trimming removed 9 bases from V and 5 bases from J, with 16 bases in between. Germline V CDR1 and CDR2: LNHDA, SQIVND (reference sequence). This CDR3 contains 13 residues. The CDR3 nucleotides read TGTGCCAGCATACAGGGAGCGTGGACTGAAGCTTTCTTT. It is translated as CASIQGAWTEAFF. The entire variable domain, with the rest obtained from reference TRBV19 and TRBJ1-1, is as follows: DGGITQSPKYLFRKEGQNVTLSCEQNLNHDAMYWYRQDPGQGLRLIYYSQIVNDFQKGDIAEGYSVSREKKESFPLTVTSAQKNPTAFYLCASIQGAWTEAFFGQGTRLTVV.

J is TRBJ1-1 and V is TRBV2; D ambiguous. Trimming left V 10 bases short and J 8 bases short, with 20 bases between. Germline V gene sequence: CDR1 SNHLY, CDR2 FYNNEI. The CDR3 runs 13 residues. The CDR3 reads CATTTWEQVEAFF. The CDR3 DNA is TGTGCCACCACAACGTGGGAGCAGGTGGAAGCTTTCTTT. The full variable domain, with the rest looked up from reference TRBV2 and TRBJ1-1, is EPEVTQTPSHQVTQMGQEVILRCVPISNHLYFYWYRQILGQKVEFLVSFYNNEISEKSEIFDDQFSVERPDGSNFTLKIRSTKLEDSAMYFCATTTWEQVEAFFGQGTRLTVV.

For the CDR3, the DNA is TGCGCCAGCAGCTCGCGGGGGGCGGGAGATACGCAGTATTTT. As protein: CASSSRGAGDTQYF. V gene TRBV5-1 combines with J gene TRBJ2-3, with 8 bases aligning to TRBD2. The CDR3 extends over 14 amino acids. Per germline, CDR1 SGHRS and CDR2 YFSETQ. Germline trimming cut 3 bases from V and 5 bases from J; bases unmatched to any gene: 5.

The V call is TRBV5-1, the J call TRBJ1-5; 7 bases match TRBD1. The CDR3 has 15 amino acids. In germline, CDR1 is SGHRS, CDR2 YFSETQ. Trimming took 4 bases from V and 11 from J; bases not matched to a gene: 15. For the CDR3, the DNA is TGCGCCAGCAGCGTATCCGGGACAGATCAATCAGCCCAGCATTTT. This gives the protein CASSVSGTDQSAQHF.

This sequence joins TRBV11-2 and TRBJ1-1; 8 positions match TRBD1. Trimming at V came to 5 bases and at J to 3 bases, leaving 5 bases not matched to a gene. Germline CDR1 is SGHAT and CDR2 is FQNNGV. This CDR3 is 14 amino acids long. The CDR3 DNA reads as TGTGCCAGCAGCATTGGACAGGGTGACACTGAAGCTTTCTTT. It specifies CASSIGQGDTEAFF. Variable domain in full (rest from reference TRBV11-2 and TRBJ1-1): EAGVAQSPRYKIIEKRQSVAFWCNPISGHATLYWYQQILGQGPKLLIQFQNNGVVDDSQLPKDRFSAERLKGVDSTLKIQPAKLEDSAVYLCASSIGQGDTEAFFGQGTRLTVV.

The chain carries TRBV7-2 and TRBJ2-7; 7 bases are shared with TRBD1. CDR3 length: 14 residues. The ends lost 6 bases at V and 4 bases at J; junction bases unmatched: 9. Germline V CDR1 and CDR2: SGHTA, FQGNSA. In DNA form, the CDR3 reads TGTGCCAGCAGTCGAAGAACAGGGGATTACGAGCAGTACTTC. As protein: CASSRRTGDYEQYF.

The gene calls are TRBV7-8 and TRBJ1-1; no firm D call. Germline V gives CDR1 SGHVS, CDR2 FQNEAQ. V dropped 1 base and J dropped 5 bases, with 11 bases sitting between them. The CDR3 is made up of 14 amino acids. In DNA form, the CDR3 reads TGTGCCAGCAGCTTAGTCGGCGGTGGGACTGAAGCTTTCTTT. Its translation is CASSLVGGGTEAFF.

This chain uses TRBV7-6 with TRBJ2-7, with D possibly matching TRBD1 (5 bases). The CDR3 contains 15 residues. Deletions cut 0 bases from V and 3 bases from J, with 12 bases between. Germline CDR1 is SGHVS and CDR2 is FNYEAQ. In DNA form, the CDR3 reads TGTGCCAGCAGCTTAGCATTCGGCAGGGACTACGAGCAGTACTTC. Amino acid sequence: CASSLAFGRDYEQYF.

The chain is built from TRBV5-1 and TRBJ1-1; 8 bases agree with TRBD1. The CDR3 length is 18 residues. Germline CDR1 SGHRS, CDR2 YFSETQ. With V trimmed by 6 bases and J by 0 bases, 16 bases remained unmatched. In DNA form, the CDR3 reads TGCGCCAGCACGAACAGGGGACAGGAGCAGGGGTTGAACACTGAAGCTTTCTTT. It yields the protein CASTNRGQEQGLNTEAFF.

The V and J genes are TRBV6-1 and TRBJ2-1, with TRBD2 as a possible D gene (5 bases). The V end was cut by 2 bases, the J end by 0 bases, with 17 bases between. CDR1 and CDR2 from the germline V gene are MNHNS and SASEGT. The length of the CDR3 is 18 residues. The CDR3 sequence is CASSENLIGLDSYNEQFF. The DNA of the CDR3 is TGTGCCAGCAGTGAAAATCTTATCGGACTGGACTCCTACAATGAGCAGTTCTTC.

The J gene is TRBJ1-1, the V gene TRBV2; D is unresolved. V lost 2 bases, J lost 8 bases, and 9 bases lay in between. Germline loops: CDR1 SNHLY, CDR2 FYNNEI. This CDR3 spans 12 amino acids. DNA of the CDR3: TGTGCCAGCAGTGAAAGACGGAGCGAAGCTTTCTTT. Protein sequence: CASSERRSEAFF.

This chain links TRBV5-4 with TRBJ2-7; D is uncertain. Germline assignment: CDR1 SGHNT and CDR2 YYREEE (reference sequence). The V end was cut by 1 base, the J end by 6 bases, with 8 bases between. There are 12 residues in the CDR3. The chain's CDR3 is CASSLYGLEQYF. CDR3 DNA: TGTGCCAGCAGCTTGTATGGGCTCGAGCAGTACTTC. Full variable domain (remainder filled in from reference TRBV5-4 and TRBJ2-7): ETGVTQSPTHLIKTRGQQVTLRCSSQSGHNTVSWYQQALGQGPQFIFQYYREEENGRGNFPPRFSGLQFPNYSSELNVNALELDDSALYLCASSLYGLEQYFGPGTRLTVT.